This T cell receptor beta chain was sequenced for a study of T cell changes during pregnancy in multiple sclerosis. This CDR3 has 14 residues. J gave up 7 bases and V 4 bases, and 8 bases lay outside the gene matches. Germline lookup yields CDR1 SGDLS and CDR2 YYNGEE. Only one count was recorded for this clone. Only in-frame clones appear in the TCRdb table, and some are missing; sequencing was by immunoSEQ multiplex PCR. The repertoire includes more than 45,000 clones, 93% of them detected once, and less than 5% sits in the top ten. The origin of this receptor is a female donor with multiple sclerosis, enrolled in a pregnancy study. This rearrangement joins TRBV9 to TRBJ1-1, with TRBD1 identical over 9 bases. The source material was CD8+ T cells from peripheral blood mononuclear cells, sampled in the second trimester of pregnancy. In nucleotides, the CDR3 is TGTGCCAGCAGCCCTTGGGGGGACAGGGTTGAAGCTTTCTTT. Protein sequence: CASSPWGDRVEAFF.